Shown below are 21 T cell receptor beta chains from a single sample sequenced in a study of CD8+ T cells in alopecia areata. Extracted RNA was reverse transcribed, and the resulting cDNA served as sequencing template. Profiling relied on immunoSEQ multiplex PCR, and the TCRdb table lists in-frame clones only, not all of them. The table shows over 150,000 clones, with 50% to 65% occurring only once. As to treatment: oral pan-JAK inhibitor, 5-10 mg twice daily. The sample in question was CD8+ T cells sorted from blood, obtained at week 24, from a patient treated with tofacitinib. These TCRs come from a human donor with alopecia areata.

The sample holds one count of this clone. The chain employs TRBV9 and TRBJ1-2, with D perhaps matching TRBD1 (5 bases). The germline V gene has CDR1 SGDLS and CDR2 YYNGEE. V gave up 3 bases and J gave up 4 bases, with 19 bases separating them. The CDR3 runs 16 residues. The CDR3 protein is CASSDRPGPDLYGYTF. The CDR3 nucleotides read TGTGCCAGCAGCGATCGCCCGGGGCCCGACCTCTATGGCTACACCTTC.

This clone was counted once. The V and J genes are TRBV11-2 and TRBJ1-6; 7 bases map to TRBD1. Per the germline V gene, CDR1 is SGHAT and CDR2 is FQNNGV. Trimming cost V 1 base and J 8 bases; bases outside gene matches: 5. The CDR3 spans 15 residues. CDR3: CASSLVRQGDSPLHF. The CDR3 DNA reads TGTGCCAGCAGCTTAGTCCGGCAGGGGGATTCACCCCTCCACTTT.

The J gene is TRBJ2-7, the V gene TRBV2; TRBD2 might be the D (6 bases). The V and J ends lost 2 bases and 3 bases respectively, with 14 bases between them. This CDR3 has 15 amino acids. CDR1 and CDR2 (germline): SNHLY, FYNNEI. DNA of the CDR3: TGTGCCAGCAGTGAATATTGGGGAGGTAACTACGAGCAGTACTTC. It specifies CASSEYWGGNYEQYF.

With regard to this clone: At one end the junction does not follow the germline gene, possibly because of a read error. The CDR3 loop reads CASSYGGVQQIF. The CDR3 coding sequence is TGTGCCAGCAGTTACGGTGGCGTCCAGCAGATCTTC. The chain uses TRBV6-6 and TRBJ2-1; D call uncertain. The germline V gene encodes CDR1 MNHNY and CDR2 SVGAGI (reference sequence). The CDR3 has 12 residues.

In this sample, this clone turned up a few times. V is TRBV14 and J is TRBJ2-7; D is possibly TRBD1 (5 bases). This CDR3 is 14 amino acids long. From germline, CDR1 is SGHDN and CDR2 FVKESK. The V and J ends lost 0 bases and 4 bases respectively, with 10 bases between them. Here the CDR3 reads CASSQDRGSYEQYF. Here the CDR3 DNA reads TGTGCCAGCAGCCAAGATAGGGGATCATACGAGCAGTACTTC.

The gene calls are TRBV10-3 and TRBJ2-3; a possible D gene is TRBD2 (7 bases). Germline V lookup: CDR1 ENHRY, CDR2 SYGVKD. V shed 4 bases and J shed 2 bases, with 10 bases lying between them. This CDR3 spans 14 amino acids. CDR3 DNA: TGTGCCATCAGTGCGGGGGGCGACACAGATACGCAGTATTTT. Its translation: CAISAGGDTDTQYF.

The V call is TRBV4-1, the J call TRBJ1-4; no firm D call. The CDR3 totals 15 residues. Trimming removed 0 bases at V and 6 bases at J, with 11 bases between. CDR1 is MGHRA and CDR2 is YSYEKL in the germline V gene. The CDR3 loop is CASSQEGRSHEKLFF. The CDR3 region has the DNA TGCGCCAGCAGCCAAGAAGGGAGAAGTCATGAAAAACTGTTTTTT.

CDR3 DNA sequence: TGCGCCAGCAGGGCGGGGAGGGCTAACGAGCAGTACTTC. Translation gives CASRAGRANEQYF. The chain uses TRBV10-2 and TRBJ2-7, with 7 bases that match TRBD2. The CDR3 loop spans 13 amino acids. CDR1 is WSHSY and CDR2 is SAAADI in the germline V gene. V trimming: 6 bases; J trimming: 5 bases; junction bases outside the gene matches: 7.

This chain connects TRBV11-3 to TRBJ2-5; the D call may be TRBD1 or TRBD2 (6 bases each). The CDR3 is 14 residues long. Trimming left V 1 base short and J 2 bases short, with 8 bases between. CDR1 is SGHNT and CDR2 is YENEEA in the germline V gene. Here the CDR3 DNA reads TGTGCCAGCAGCTTAGTAGGGGGGCAAGAGACCCAGTACTTC. Its translation: CASSLVGGQETQYF.

The rearrangement links TRBV4-3 to TRBJ1-2; D unresolved. The CDR3 contains 16 residues. CDR1 and CDR2 (germline): LGHNA, YSLEER. Trimming took off 1 base at V and 6 bases at J, with 18 bases between the two ends. The CDR3, as DNA: TGCGCCAGCAGCCAAGGCCCGGACTCCCTCCTTAATGGCTACACCTTC. Its protein product is CASSQGPDSLLNGYTF.

This clone turned up a few times. This sequence is one base from a far larger clone and is likely a read error. This sequence joins TRBV2 and TRBJ2-3; a weak D match, TRBD2 (7 bases). Trimming removed 4 bases from V and 2 bases from J, with 10 bases in between. The CDR3 extends over 14 amino acids. Germline V gene lookup returns CDR1 SNHLY and CDR2 FYNNEI. The CDR3 DNA is TGTGCCAGCAGTGGAGGGGGGGCCACAGATACGCAGTATTTT. Amino acid sequence: CASSGGGATDTQYF.

This clone has a single count. The chain has TRBV19 and TRBJ2-6; D is uncertain. The germline CDR1 and CDR2 sequences are LNHDA and SQIVND (reference sequence). This CDR3 is 14 amino acids long. The V end lost 1 base, the J end lost 2 bases, and 3 bases lay between the germline ends. The CDR3 coding sequence is TGTGCCAGTAGTATAGGGACTGGGGCCAACGTCCTGACTTTC. It yields the protein CASSIGTGANVLTF.

This clone was observed once. The chain combines TRBV29-1 with TRBJ1-3; TRBD1 agrees at 8 bases. Per the germline V gene, CDR1 is SQVTM and CDR2 is ANQGSEA. Trimming at V came to 6 bases and at J to 4 bases, leaving 5 bases not matched to a gene. This CDR3 contains 13 residues. Written as DNA, the CDR3 is TGCAGCGTACCGACAGGGGCGGGAAACACCATATATTTT. It specifies CSVPTGAGNTIYF.

This clone was observed a single time. CDR3 DNA sequence: TGTGCCACCAGCAGGGGGGTCCAGGGGGAGAACACTGAAGCTTTCTTT. Protein sequence: CATSRGVQGENTEAFF. V is TRBV15 and J is TRBJ1-1; 7 positions match TRBD1. This CDR3 has 16 amino acids. With V trimmed by 3 bases and J by 1 base, 8 bases remained unmatched. The germline V gene has CDR1 LNHNV and CDR2 YYDKDF (reference sequence).

This clone was seen a few times. J is TRBJ1-1 and V is TRBV30; 8 bases fit TRBD1. The V gene's germline CDR1 is GTSNPN and CDR2 SVGIG (reference sequence). This CDR3 is built from 14 residues. Unmatched junction bases numbered 2, after V lost 2 bases and J lost 0 bases. The CDR3 DNA reads TGTGCCTGGAGTCCAGGGGGCCTGAACACTGAAGCTTTCTTT. Protein: CAWSPGGLNTEAFF.

The rearrangement uses TRBV15 and TRBJ1-1; the D gene is possibly TRBD1 (6 bases). CDR1 LNHNV and CDR2 YYDKDF come from the germline V gene (reference sequence). The ends were cut back, 1 base at V and 5 bases at J, with 17 bases in the middle. The CDR3 consists of 16 residues. CDR3 residues: CATSRVPGGISTEAFF. CDR3 DNA: TGTGCCACCAGCAGAGTCCCGGGGGGCATATCAACTGAAGCTTTCTTT. The variable domain in full, completed from reference TRBV15 and TRBJ1-1, reads DAMVIQNPRYQVTQFGKPVTLSCSQTLNHNVMYWYQQKSSQAPKLLFHYYDKDFNNEADTPDNFQSRRPNTSFCFLDIRSPGLGDTAMYLCATSRVPGGISTEAFFGQGTRLTVV.

This chain uses TRBV9 with TRBJ2-7, with a possible D match to TRBD1 (5 bases). Trimming cost V 7 bases and J 0 bases, with 8 bases left between them. The CDR3 runs 12 residues. CDR1 and CDR2 from the germline V gene are SGDLS and YYNGEE. Here the CDR3 DNA reads TGTGCCAGCCAGGGCGACTCCTACGAGCAGTACTTC. Amino acids: CASQGDSYEQYF. The whole variable domain, filled in from reference TRBV9 and TRBJ2-7, reads DSGVTQTPKHLITATGQRVTLRCSPRSGDLSVYWYQQSLDQGLQFLIQYYNGEERAKGNILERFSAQQFPDLHSELNLSSLELGDSALYFCASQGDSYEQYFGPGTRLTVT.

This clone was recorded a few times. The genes are TRBV12-5 and TRBJ2-7, with TRBD2 matching over 7 bases. The CDR3 extends over 12 amino acids. Germline CDR1 and CDR2: LGHNT and FRNRAP. V lost 5 bases and J lost 7; bases outside the gene matches: 5. The CDR3 sequence is CASGHPGREQYF. The CDR3 coding sequence is TGTGCTAGTGGTCATCCCGGGAGGGAGCAGTACTTC.

V gene TRBV30 combines with J gene TRBJ2-3; no clear D gene. Germline loops: CDR1 GTSNPN, CDR2 SVGIG (reference sequence). The V end lost 0 bases, the J end lost 2 bases, and 6 bases lay between the germline ends. This CDR3 contains 13 residues. The DNA of the CDR3 is TGTGCCTGGAGTGTTTCTATCACAGATACGCAGTATTTT. Amino acids: CAWSVSITDTQYF.

V gene TRBV5-1 combines with J gene TRBJ2-6; 7 bases map to TRBD1. V was clipped by 3 bases and J by 2 bases; unmatched bases: 8. Germline CDR1 SGHRS, CDR2 YFSETQ. The CDR3 has 17 residues. CDR3 bases: TGCGCCAGCAGCTGGGAACCCGACAGGGCTGGGGCCAACGTCCTGACTTTC. It specifies CASSWEPDRAGANVLTF.

The chain is built from TRBV29-1 and TRBJ2-7, with 8 bases identical to TRBD2. CDR1 and CDR2 (germline): SQVTM, ANQGSEA. Germline trimming cut 4 bases from V and 0 bases from J; bases unmatched to any gene: 2. The CDR3 contains 13 residues. This chain's CDR3 is CSVGGGHSYEQYF. The CDR3 bases are TGCAGCGTTGGCGGGGGGCACTCCTACGAGCAGTACTTC.